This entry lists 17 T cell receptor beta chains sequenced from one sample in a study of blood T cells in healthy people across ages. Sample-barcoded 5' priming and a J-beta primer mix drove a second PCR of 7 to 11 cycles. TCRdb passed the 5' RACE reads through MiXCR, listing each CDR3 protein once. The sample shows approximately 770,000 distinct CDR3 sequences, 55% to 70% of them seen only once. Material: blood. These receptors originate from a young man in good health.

CDR3 sequence: CASSLARDWNNEQFF. In nucleotides, the CDR3 is TGTGCCAGCAGCTTAGCCAGGGACTGGAACAATGAGCAGTTCTTC. The chain employs TRBV7-8 and TRBJ2-1, with a tentative D call TRBD2 (6 bases). V shed 0 bases and J shed 5 bases, with 11 bases lying between them. The CDR3 contains 15 residues. Germline CDR1 reads SGHVS; CDR2 reads FQNEAQ.

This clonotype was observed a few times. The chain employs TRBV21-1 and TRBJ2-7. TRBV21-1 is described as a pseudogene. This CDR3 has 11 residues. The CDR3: CASITDPEQYF. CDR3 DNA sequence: TGTGCCAGCATCACAGATCCCGAGCAGTACTTC.

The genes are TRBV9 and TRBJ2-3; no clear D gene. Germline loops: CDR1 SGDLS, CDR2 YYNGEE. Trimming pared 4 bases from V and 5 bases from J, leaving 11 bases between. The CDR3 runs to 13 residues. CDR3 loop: CASSPGFLDTQYF. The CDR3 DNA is TGTGCCAGCAGCCCCGGGTTTTTAGATACGCAGTATTTT.

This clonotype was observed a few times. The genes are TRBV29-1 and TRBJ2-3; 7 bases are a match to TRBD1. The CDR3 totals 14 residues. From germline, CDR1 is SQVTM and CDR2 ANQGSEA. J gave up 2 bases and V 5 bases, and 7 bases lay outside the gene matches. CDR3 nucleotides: TGCAGCGTTACTAGACAGGGACACACAGATACGCAGTATTTT. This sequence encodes CSVTRQGHTDTQYF.

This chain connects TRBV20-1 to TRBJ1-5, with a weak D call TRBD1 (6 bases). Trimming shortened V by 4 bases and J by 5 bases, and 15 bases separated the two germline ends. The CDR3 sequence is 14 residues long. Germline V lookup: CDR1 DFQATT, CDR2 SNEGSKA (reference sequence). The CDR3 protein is CSATIPGGHQPQHF. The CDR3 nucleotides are TGCAGTGCTACCATCCCTGGGGGGCATCAGCCCCAGCATTTT.

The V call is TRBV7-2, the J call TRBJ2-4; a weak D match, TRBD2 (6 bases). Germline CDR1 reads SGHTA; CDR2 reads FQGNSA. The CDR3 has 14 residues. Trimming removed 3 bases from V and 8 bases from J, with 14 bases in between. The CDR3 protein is CASSFREEVDIQYF. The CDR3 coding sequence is TGTGCCAGCAGCTTCAGGGAGGAGGTAGACATTCAGTACTTC.

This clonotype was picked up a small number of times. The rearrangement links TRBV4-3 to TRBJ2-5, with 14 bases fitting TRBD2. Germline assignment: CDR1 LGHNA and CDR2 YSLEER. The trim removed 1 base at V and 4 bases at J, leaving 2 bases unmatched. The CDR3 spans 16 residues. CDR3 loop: CASSQGGTSGRETQYF. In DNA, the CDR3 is TGCGCCAGCAGCCAAGGAGGGACTAGCGGGAGAGAGACCCAGTACTTC.

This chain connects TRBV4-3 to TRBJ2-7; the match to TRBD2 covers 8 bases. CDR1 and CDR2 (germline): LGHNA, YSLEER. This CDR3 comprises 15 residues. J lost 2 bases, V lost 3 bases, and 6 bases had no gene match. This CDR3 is CASSHQAGEAYEQYF. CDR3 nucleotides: TGCGCCAGCAGCCACCAAGCGGGAGAAGCCTACGAGCAGTACTTC.

The CDR3 DNA follows: TGCAGTGCCCCCGGTAGAACTTCACCCCTCCACTTT. Protein sequence: CSAPGRTSPLHF. The rearrangement joins TRBV20-1 to TRBJ1-6; unclear D gene. Trimming stripped 6 bases from V and 9 bases from J, with 12 bases between. CDR1 and CDR2 (germline): DFQATT, SNEGSKA (reference sequence). CDR3 length: 12 residues.

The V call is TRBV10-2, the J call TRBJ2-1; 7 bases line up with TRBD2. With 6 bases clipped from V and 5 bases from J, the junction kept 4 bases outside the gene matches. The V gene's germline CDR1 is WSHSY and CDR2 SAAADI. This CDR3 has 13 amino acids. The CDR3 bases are TGCGCCAGCAGCTCGGGACTACACAATGAGCAGTTCTTC. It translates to CASSSGLHNEQFF.

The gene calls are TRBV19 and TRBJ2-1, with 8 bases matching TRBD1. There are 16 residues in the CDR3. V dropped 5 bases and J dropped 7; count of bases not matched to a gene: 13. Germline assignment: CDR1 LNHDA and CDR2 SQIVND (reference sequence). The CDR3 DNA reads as TGTGCCAGTAGTCCCTATCGAACAGGGGGATGGAATGAGCAGTTCTTC. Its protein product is CASSPYRTGGWNEQFF.

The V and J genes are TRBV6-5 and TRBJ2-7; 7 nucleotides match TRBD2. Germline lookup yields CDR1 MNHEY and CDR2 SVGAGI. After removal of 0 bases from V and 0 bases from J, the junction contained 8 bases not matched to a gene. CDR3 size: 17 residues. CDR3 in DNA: TGTGCCAGCAGTTACTCGACCGGGGCTAGCGGCTCCTACGAGCAGTACTTC. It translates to CASSYSTGASGSYEQYF.

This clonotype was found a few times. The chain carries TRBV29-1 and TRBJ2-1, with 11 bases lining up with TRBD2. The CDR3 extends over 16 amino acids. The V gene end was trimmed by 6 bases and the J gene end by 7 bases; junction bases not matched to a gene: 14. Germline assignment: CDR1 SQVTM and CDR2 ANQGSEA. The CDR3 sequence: CSVLGIAGGRGNEQFF. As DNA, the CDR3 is TGCAGCGTCCTAGGAATAGCGGGAGGGAGGGGAAATGAGCAGTTCTTC.

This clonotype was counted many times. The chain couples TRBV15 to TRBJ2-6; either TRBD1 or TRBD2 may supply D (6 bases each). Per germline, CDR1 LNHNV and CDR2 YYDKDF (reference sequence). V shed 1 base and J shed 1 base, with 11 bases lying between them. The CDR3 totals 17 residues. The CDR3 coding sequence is TGTGCCACCAGCAGAGTTCAGGGGAGGTCTGGGGCCAACGTCCTGACTTTC. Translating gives CATSRVQGRSGANVLTF.

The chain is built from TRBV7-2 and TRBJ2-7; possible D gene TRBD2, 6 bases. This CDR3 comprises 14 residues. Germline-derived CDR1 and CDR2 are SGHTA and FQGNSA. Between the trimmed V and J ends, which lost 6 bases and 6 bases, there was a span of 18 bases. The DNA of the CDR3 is TGTGCCAGCAGTTTTGGGGACGTCGGGGGCGAGCAGTACTTC. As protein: CASSFGDVGGEQYF.

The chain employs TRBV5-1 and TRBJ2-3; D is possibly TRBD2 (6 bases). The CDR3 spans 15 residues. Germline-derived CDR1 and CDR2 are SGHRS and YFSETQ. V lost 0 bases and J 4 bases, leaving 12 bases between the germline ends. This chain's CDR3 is CASSLGGTHPDTQYF. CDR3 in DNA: TGCGCCAGCAGCTTGGGGGGGACTCACCCAGATACGCAGTATTTT.

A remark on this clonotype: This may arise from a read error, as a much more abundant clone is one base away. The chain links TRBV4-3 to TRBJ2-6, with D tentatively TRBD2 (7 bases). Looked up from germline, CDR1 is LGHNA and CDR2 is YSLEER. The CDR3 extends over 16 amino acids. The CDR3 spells CASSQDGGAGANVPTF. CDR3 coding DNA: TGCGCCAGCAGCCAAGATGGGGGGGCTGGGGCCAACGTCCCGACTTTC.